This T cell receptor beta chain comes out of a study of spatial heterogeneity in lung cancer. Looked up from germline, CDR1 is SGHVS and CDR2 is FQNEAQ. This CDR3 contains 13 residues. The V end was cut by 5 bases, the J end by 4 bases, with 9 bases between. Specified time point: sample taken at primary tumor resection. This clonotype turned up a few times. From the 5' RACE reads, TCRdb called clonotypes with MiXCR, one entry per CDR3 protein. The table records tens of thousands of distinct CDR3 sequences, 8% of them present only once. The chain carries TRBV7-8 and TRBJ1-5; tentatively, D is TRBD1 (6 bases). The receptor comes from a male donor with early-stage non-small cell lung cancer. Specimen: PBMCs, collected at surgery. The CDR3 spells CASSRTGNQPQHF. In DNA, the CDR3 is TGTGCCAGCAGCAGAACAGGGAATCAGCCCCAGCATTTT. Together with reference TRBV7-8 and TRBJ1-5, the CDR3 gives the full variable domain: GAGVSQSPRYKVAKRGQDVALRCDPISGHVSLFWYQQALGQGPEFLTYFQNEAQLDKSGLPSDRFFAERPEGSVSTLKIQRTQQEDSAVYLCASSRTGNQPQHFGDGTRLSIL.